There are a few counts of the clone carrying this T cell receptor beta chain. The antigen is unknown. RNA transcripts were the template for amplifying TCR beta CDR3 regions. When the TCR CDR3 underwent first-round RT-PCR, the HTBI primer set was used. TCRdb re-called the multiplex PCR reads with MiXCR, one entry per CDR3 protein. The sample shows hundreds of thousands of distinct CDR3 sequences, approximately 14% of them seen only once. The data are from a study of T cells in Graves' hyperthyroidism and ophthalmopathy. Turning to the study itself: At initial diagnosis, before any treatment had begun, peripheral blood was obtained. Findings and limits, study-wide: Within blood appeared most thyroid clonotypes that had expanded above 0.001. Ophthalmopathy cases were set apart from stable hyperthyroidism by a 13 V-J model.

The authors obtained PBMCs from roughly 9.7 ml of fresh peripheral blood. Source material: blood. This TCR was recovered from a middle-aged woman with Graves' ophthalmopathy.

The CDR3 nucleotides are TGTGCCAGCAGCCTGGGGCGCGGGACTAGCGGGTGGGCACCGGGTTCGGATACGCAGTATTTT. Translation: CASSLGRGTSGWAPGSDTQYF. The V call is TRBV5-4, the J call TRBJ2-3; TRBD2 aligns across 12 bases. Germline trimming cut 4 bases from V and 6 bases from J; bases unmatched to any gene: 24. Per the germline V gene, CDR1 is SGHNT and CDR2 is YYREEE (reference sequence). The CDR3 is made up of 21 amino acids.